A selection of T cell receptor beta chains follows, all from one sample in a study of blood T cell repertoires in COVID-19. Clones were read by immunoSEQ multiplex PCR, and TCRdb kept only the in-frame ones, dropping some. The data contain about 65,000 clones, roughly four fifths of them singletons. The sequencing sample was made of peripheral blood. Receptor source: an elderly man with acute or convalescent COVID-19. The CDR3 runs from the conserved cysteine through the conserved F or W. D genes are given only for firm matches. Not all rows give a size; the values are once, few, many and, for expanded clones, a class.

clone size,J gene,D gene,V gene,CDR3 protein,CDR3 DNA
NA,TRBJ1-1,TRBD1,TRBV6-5,CASGYTGALNTEAFF,TGTGCCAGCGGGTACACAGGGGCTCTGAACACTGAAGCTTTCTTT
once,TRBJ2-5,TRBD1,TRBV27,CASSSIPAVRGETQYF,TGTGCCAGCAGTTCCATCCCAGCCGTCAGGGGGGAGACCCAGTACTTC
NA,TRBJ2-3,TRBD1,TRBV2,CASSRDSTGRTDTQYF,TGTGCCAGCAGTAGGGACAGCACAGGCCGCACAGATACGCAGTATTTT
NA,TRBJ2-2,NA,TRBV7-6,CASSLASRTNTGELFF,TGTGCCAGCAGCTTAGCGTCTAGAACGAACACCGGGGAGCTGTTTTTT
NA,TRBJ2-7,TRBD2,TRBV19,CASSITAGAREQYF,TGTGCCAGTAGTATAACAGCGGGGGCTCGCGAGCAGTACTTC
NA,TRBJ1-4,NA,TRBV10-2,CASSEWPRVPNEKLFF,TGCGCCAGCAGTGAGTGGCCGAGGGTCCCGAATGAAAAACTGTTTTTT
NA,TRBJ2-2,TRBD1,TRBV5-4,CASSPIDRANTGELFF,TGTGCCAGCAGCCCGATTGACAGGGCGAACACCGGGGAGCTGTTTTTT
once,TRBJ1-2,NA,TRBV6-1,CASSERGTEANYGYTF,TGTGCCAGCAGTGAAAGGGGGACGGAAGCTAACTATGGCTACACCTTC
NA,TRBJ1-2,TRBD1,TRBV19,CASSRDREVGYTF,TGTGCCAGTAGTCGGGACAGGGAGGTTGGCTACACCTTC
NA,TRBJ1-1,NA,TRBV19,CASTPGEGFGTEAFF,TGTGCCAGTACCCCGGGCGAGGGTTTTGGCACTGAAGCTTTCTTT
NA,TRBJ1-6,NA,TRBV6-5,CASSYSNRAEAPLHF,TGTGCCAGCAGTTACTCGAACAGGGCAGAGGCACCCCTCCACTTT
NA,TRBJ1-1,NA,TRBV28,CASSLWGPGTEAFF,TGTGCCAGCAGTTTATGGGGCCCCGGAACTGAAGCTTTCTTT
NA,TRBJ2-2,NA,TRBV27,CASSFNLRTWQTGLRGELFF,TGTGCCAGCAGTTTTAACCTCCGGACTTGGCAGACTGGGCTGCGCGGGGAGCTGTTTTTT
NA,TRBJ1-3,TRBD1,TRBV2,CASTQNSGTGAGNTIYF,TGTGCCAGCACCCAGAATTCCGGGACAGGGGCTGGAAACACCATATATTTT
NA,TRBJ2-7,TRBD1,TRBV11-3,CASSHRDRGDEQYF,TGTGCCAGCAGCCACCGGGACAGGGGCGACGAGCAGTACTTC
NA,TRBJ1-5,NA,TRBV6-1,CASSEAMSEFRRNQPQHF,TGTGCCAGCAGTGAAGCCATGAGCGAGTTTAGGCGCAATCAGCCCCAGCATTTT
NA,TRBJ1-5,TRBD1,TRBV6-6,CASRAQGNQPQHF,TGTGCCAGCAGGGCACAGGGGAATCAGCCCCAGCATTTT
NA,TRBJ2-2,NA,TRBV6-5,CASSPRVWGGGELFF,TGTGCCAGCAGCCCCAGGGTATGGGGTGGCGGGGAGCTGTTTTTT
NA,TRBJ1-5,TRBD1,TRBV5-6,CASSRGQGASNQPQHF,TGTGCCAGCAGCCGGGGACAGGGGGCTAGCAATCAGCCCCAGCATTTT
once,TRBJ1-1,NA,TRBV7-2,CASSLTPDSLTKAFF,TGTGCCAGCAGCTTAACACCGGACAGTCTCACTAAAGCTTTCTTT
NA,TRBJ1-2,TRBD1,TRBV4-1,CASSPGTGDYGYTF,TGCGCCAGCAGCCCCGGGACAGGCGACTATGGCTACACCTTC
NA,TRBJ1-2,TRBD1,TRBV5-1,CASRTGTADGGYTF,TGCGCCAGCAGAACCGGGACAGCTGACGGGGGCTACACCTTC
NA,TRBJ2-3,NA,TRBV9,CASSPYSGNQADTQYF,TGTGCCAGCAGCCCGTACTCCGGGAACCAGGCAGATACGCAGTATTTT
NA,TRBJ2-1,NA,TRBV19,CASRPAEGNEQFF,TGTGCCAGTAGACCCGCGGAGGGCAATGAGCAGTTCTTC
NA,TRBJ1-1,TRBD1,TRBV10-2,CASSEVPGGMNTEAFF,TGCGCCAGCAGTGAGGTGCCAGGGGGGATGAACACTGAAGCTTTCTTT
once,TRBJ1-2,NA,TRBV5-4,CASSLRGYGYTF,TGTGCCAGCAGCTTACGGGGCTATGGCTACACCTTC
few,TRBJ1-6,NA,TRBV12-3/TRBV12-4,CASTQARNSPLHF,TGTGCCAGCACCCAAGCTCGCAATTCACCCCTCCACTTT
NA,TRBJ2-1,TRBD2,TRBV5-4,CASRSSGDNYNEQFF,TGTGCCAGCAGATCTAGCGGGGACAACTACAATGAGCAGTTCTTC
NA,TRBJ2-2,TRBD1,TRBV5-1,CASSTGQESGELFF,TGCGCCAGCAGCACGGGACAGGAAAGCGGGGAGCTGTTTTTT
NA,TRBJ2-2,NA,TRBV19,CASSIFRGTGELFF,TGTGCCAGTAGTATATTTCGGGGCACCGGGGAGCTGTTTTTT
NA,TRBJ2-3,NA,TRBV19,CASSILATDTQYF,TGTGCCAGTAGTATCTTAGCAACAGATACGCAGTATTTT
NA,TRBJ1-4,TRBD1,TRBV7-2,CASSLVRGQGTNEKLFF,TGTGCCAGCAGCCTAGTAAGGGGACAGGGAACTAATGAAAAACTGTTTTTT
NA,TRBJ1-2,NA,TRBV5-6,CASSLGPQGVRGYTF,TGTGCCAGCAGCTTGGGACCGCAGGGTGTTCGGGGCTACACCTTC
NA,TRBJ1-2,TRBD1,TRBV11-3,CASSDGTATPGYTF,TGTGCCAGCAGCGACGGGACAGCAACCCCAGGCTACACCTTC
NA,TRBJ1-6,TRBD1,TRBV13,CASRGQPNNSPLHF,TGTGCCAGCAGGGGACAGCCCAATAATTCACCCCTCCACTTT
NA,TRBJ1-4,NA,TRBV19,CASSLSKTGSGEKLFF,TGTGCCAGTAGTCTTTCGAAGACAGGATCGGGTGAAAAACTGTTTTTT
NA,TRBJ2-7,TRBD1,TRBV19,CASSILGAPGQGAHEQYF,TGTGCCAGTAGTATACTAGGAGCTCCGGGACAGGGGGCCCACGAGCAGTACTTC
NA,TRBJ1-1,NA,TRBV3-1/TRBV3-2,CASSHKGKNTEAFF,TGTGCCAGCAGCCATAAGGGGAAGAACACTGAAGCTTTCTTT
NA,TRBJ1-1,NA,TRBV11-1,CASSSAGYVNTEAFF,TGTGCCAGCAGCTCGGCAGGATACGTGAACACTGAAGCTTTCTTT
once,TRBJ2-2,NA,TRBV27,CASSPRQLNTGELFF,TGTGCCAGCAGTCCCAGACAGCTAAACACCGGGGAGCTGTTTTTT
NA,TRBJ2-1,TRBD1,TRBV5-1,CASRPGQGFLYTNEQFF,TGCGCCAGCAGGCCGGGACAGGGCTTTCTATATACAAATGAGCAGTTCTTC
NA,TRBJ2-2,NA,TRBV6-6,CASSYSPDSETGELFF,TGTGCCAGCAGTTACTCGCCTGACAGCGAAACCGGGGAGCTGTTTTTT
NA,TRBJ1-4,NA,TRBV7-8,CASSLVEKLFF,TGTGCCAGCAGCTTAGTAGAAAAACTGTTTTTT
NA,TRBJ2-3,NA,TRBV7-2,CAGGGRADTQYF,TGTGCCGGCGGCGGGCGAGCAGATACGCAGTATTTT
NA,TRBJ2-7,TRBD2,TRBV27,CASRGGYEQYF,TGTGCCAGCAGGGGAGGGTACGAGCAGTACTTC
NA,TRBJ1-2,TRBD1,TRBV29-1,CSVVKGQGTVAGYTF,TGCAGCGTTGTAAAGGGACAGGGAACCGTCGCGGGCTACACCTTC
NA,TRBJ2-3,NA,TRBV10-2,CASTRTGDTQYF,TGCGCCAGCACCCGGACGGGGGATACGCAGTATTTT
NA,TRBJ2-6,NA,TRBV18,CASSPRQGANVLTF,TGTGCCAGCTCACCGCGACAGGGGGCCAACGTCCTGACTTTC
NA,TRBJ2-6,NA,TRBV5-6,CASSFYSGANVLTF,TGTGCCAGCAGCTTTTACTCTGGGGCCAACGTCCTGACTTTC
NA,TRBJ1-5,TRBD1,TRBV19,CASSARDRGLSNQPQHF,TGTGCCAGTAGTGCCCGGGACAGGGGGCTTAGCAATCAGCCCCAGCATTTT
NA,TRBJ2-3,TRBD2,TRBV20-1,CSASGLAGGGDTQYF,TGCAGTGCTAGTGGTCTAGCGGGGGGTGGAGATACGCAGTATTTT
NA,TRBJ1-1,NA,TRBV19,CASRQQGKGLNTEAFF,TGTGCCAGTAGGCAACAGGGTAAGGGTTTGAACACTGAAGCTTTCTTT
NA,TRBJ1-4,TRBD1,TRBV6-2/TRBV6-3,CASSYGGTAEKLFF,TGTGCCAGCAGTTACGGGGGGACAGCGGAAAAACTGTTTTTT
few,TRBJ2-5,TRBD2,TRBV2,CASSEAGIAGLQETQYF,TGTGCCAGCAGTGAAGCGGGTATAGCGGGATTACAAGAGACCCAGTACTTC
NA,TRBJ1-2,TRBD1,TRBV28,CASSFSSGQGNYGYTF,TGTGCCAGCAGTTTTTCCTCGGGACAGGGTAACTATGGCTACACCTTC
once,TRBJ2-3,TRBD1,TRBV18,CASSTDRVADTQYF,TGTGCCAGCTCAACAGACAGGGTCGCAGATACGCAGTATTTT
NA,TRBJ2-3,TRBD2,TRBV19,CASSMKRGAADTQYF,TGTGCCAGTAGTATGAAGCGGGGGGCGGCAGATACGCAGTATTTT
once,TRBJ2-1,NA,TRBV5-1,CASSFDRGRYNEQFF,TGCGCCAGCAGCTTTGACCGGGGGAGGTACAATGAGCAGTTCTTC
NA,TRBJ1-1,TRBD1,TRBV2,CASSWTGPTEAFF,TGTGCCAGCAGTTGGACAGGGCCGACTGAAGCTTTCTTT
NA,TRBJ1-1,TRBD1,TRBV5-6,CASSSGTGWNTEAFF,TGTGCCAGCAGCTCCGGGACAGGGTGGAACACTGAAGCTTTCTTT